These 12 T cell receptor beta chains share one sample of origin, sequenced in a study of a mutant IDH1 vaccine in newly diagnosed glioma. Libraries were prepared by immunoSEQ multiplex PCR; TCRdb keeps only in-frame clonotypes and omits some of them. Among about 30,000 clones listed, approximately 80% were seen once. The time point: baseline, week 1 (first vaccination visit). As for treatment: pre-vaccination baseline after standard-of-care therapy. Material: PBMCs, obtained from a glioma patient treated with radiotherapy, temozolomide or both. The receptors shown here come from a man in his thirties or forties with glioma.

This clone was seen more than once but under ten times. V is TRBV5-4 and J is TRBJ2-1; maybe TRBD2 (7 bases). The V end was cut by 4 bases, the J end by 4 bases, with 12 bases between. Germline CDR1 SGHNT, CDR2 YYREEE (reference sequence). The CDR3 contains 14 residues. The CDR3: CASSRGGDYNEQFF. Here the CDR3 DNA reads TGTGCCAGCAGCAGAGGGGGGGATTACAATGAGCAGTTCTTC.

The J gene is TRBJ1-2, the V gene TRBV29-1; 7 nucleotides agree with TRBD1. After removal of 4 bases from V and 9 bases from J, the junction contained 8 bases not matched to a gene. Germline-derived CDR1 and CDR2 are SQVTM and ANQGSEA. The CDR3 extends over 12 amino acids. The CDR3 DNA follows: TGCAGCGTTGCATCACAGGGGAGGAGCTACACCTTC. This encodes CSVASQGRSYTF.

The chain uses TRBV2 and TRBJ2-3; no reliable D call. Germline values: CDR1 SNHLY, CDR2 FYNNEI. V was trimmed by 2 bases and J by 0 bases, leaving 0 bases between them. The CDR3 extends over 12 amino acids. The CDR3 loop reads CASSESTDTQYF. The CDR3 DNA is TGTGCCAGCAGTGAAAGCACAGATACGCAGTATTTT.

The chain combines TRBV28 with TRBJ2-1, with D unresolved. This CDR3 is 13 amino acids long. V was trimmed by 7 bases and J by 1 base, leaving 8 bases between them. Germline V CDR1 and CDR2: MDHEN, SYDVKM. The CDR3 spells CASISRSYNEQFF. In nucleotides, the CDR3 is TGTGCCAGCATTTCACGATCCTACAATGAGCAGTTCTTC.

The chain has TRBV12-5 and TRBJ1-1, with D tentatively TRBD1 (5 bases). Trimming stripped 0 bases from V and 1 base from J, with 12 bases between. Germline V CDR1 and CDR2: LGHNT, FRNRAP. CDR3 length: 16 residues. CDR3 sequence reads: CASGLVLNRQNTEAFF. The CDR3 nucleotides read TGTGCTAGTGGTTTGGTACTGAACAGGCAGAACACTGAAGCTTTCTTT.

The rearrangement uses TRBV5-4 and TRBJ2-1, with 13 positions matching TRBD2. The V segment lost 6 bases and the J segment 6 bases; nucleotides outside the gene matches: 6. The CDR3 consists of 15 residues. Looked up from germline, CDR1 is SGHNT and CDR2 is YYREEE (reference sequence). The CDR3 DNA reads as TGTGCCAGCAAGATCAGGACTAGCGGGAGCAATGAGCAGTTCTTC. Protein product: CASKIRTSGSNEQFF.

This clone was seen more than once but under ten times. V gene TRBV2 combines with J gene TRBJ1-4, with D perhaps TRBD1 (5 bases). The CDR3 extends over 14 amino acids. Germline CDR1 and CDR2: SNHLY and FYNNEI. The germline V and J ends were trimmed by 6 bases and 6 bases, with 14 bases remaining between them. DNA for the CDR3: TGTGCCAGCAGGCTCGGACCGGGGGATGAAAAACTGTTTTTT. It codes for CASRLGPGDEKLFF.

This chain uses TRBV29-1 with TRBJ2-1, with 9 bases that match TRBD1. The CDR3 is made up of 14 amino acids. The V segment lost 1 base and the J segment 7 bases; nucleotides outside the gene matches: 5. Germline V CDR1 and CDR2: SQVTM, ANQGSEA. CDR3 sequence: CSVEGRQGVNEQFF. DNA for the CDR3: TGCAGCGTTGAAGGGCGACAGGGGGTTAATGAGCAGTTCTTC.

The chain combines TRBV5-6 with TRBJ2-3; TRBD2 aligns across 15 bases. The V gene's germline CDR1 is SGHDT and CDR2 YYEEEE. V was pared by 5 bases and J by 3 bases, with 4 bases of the junction left unmatched. CDR3 length equals 16 residues. The CDR3 sequence is CASSYGLAGGTDTQYF. For the CDR3, the DNA is TGTGCCAGCAGTTATGGACTAGCGGGGGGGACAGATACGCAGTATTTT. The variable domain in full, with the rest retrieved from reference TRBV5-6 and TRBJ2-3, is DAGVTQSPTHLIKTRGQQVTLRCSPKSGHDTVSWYQQALGQGPQFIFQYYEEEERQRGNFPDRFSGHQFPNYSSELNVNALLLGDSALYLCASSYGLAGGTDTQYFGPGTRLTVL.

The chain employs TRBV7-6 and TRBJ2-2; TRBD1 aligns across 7 bases. The CDR3 consists of 17 residues. V was clipped by 5 bases and J by 4 bases; unmatched bases: 13. Germline-derived CDR1 and CDR2 are SGHVS and FNYEAQ. In DNA form, the CDR3 reads TGTGCCAGCAGCCAACAGGACAGGTCCTTCTCCACCGGGGAGCTGTTTTTT. Protein: CASSQQDRSFSTGELFF.

The genes are TRBV5-1 and TRBJ2-7; 7 nucleotides match TRBD2. The length of the CDR3 is 14 residues. J gave up 4 bases and V 3 bases, and 7 bases lay outside the gene matches. Germline V gives CDR1 SGHRS, CDR2 YFSETQ. The CDR3 spells CASSSRTRSYEQYF. The CDR3 nucleotides read TGCGCCAGCAGCTCGCGGACTAGATCGTACGAGCAGTACTTC.

This sequence joins TRBV7-2 and TRBJ2-2; D ambiguous. CDR3 length: 12 residues. Trimming pared 4 bases from V and 6 bases from J, leaving 6 bases between. Germline lookup yields CDR1 SGHTA and CDR2 FQGNSA. The CDR3 nucleotides read TGTGCCAGCAGCTCCCCCCCCGGGGAGCTGTTTTTT. This sequence encodes CASSSPPGELFF.